These 26 T cell receptor beta chains came from one sample sequenced in a study of PD-1 blockade in classical Hodgkin lymphoma. All the patients suffered relapse after autologous stem cell transplantation, and brentuximab vedotin exposure differed. Using immunoSEQ multiplex PCR, the repertoire was profiled, and TCRdb retains in-frame clones only, with some absent. Of roughly 150,000 clones listed, about four fifths are singletons. Sample: peripheral blood mononuclear cells (PBMCs), taken before the second cycle of nivolumab. The receptor set was obtained from a human donor with classical Hodgkin lymphoma.

This clone was recorded a few times. The chain combines TRBV7-2 with TRBJ2-5, with 15 nucleotides matching TRBD2. Trimming cost V 5 bases and J 0 bases; bases outside gene matches: 4. Germline V gene data show CDR1 as SGHTA and CDR2 as FQGNSA. The CDR3 loop spans 17 amino acids. CDR3 nucleotide sequence: TGTGCCAGCAGCCTGGGACTAGCGGGAGGTTACCAAGAGACCCAGTACTTC. Its protein is CASSLGLAGGYQETQYF.

The J gene is TRBJ2-7, the V gene TRBV19; D is possibly TRBD1 (6 bases). The CDR3 runs to 13 residues. The germline V gene encodes CDR1 LNHDA and CDR2 SQIVND (reference sequence). Trimming took off 3 bases at V and 2 bases at J, with 8 bases between the two ends. CDR3 sequence: CASSMDSAYEQYF. As DNA, the CDR3 is TGTGCCAGTAGTATGGACAGTGCCTACGAGCAGTACTTC.

This sequence joins TRBV27 and TRBJ2-7; 8 bases are shared with TRBD1. The CDR3 is made up of 16 amino acids. Per the germline V gene, CDR1 is MNHEY and CDR2 is SMNVEV (reference sequence). V lost 4 bases to trimming and J lost 0 bases; unmatched junction nucleotides: 8. This chain's CDR3 is CASSWTGPTSSYEQYF. CDR3 nucleotides: TGTGCCAGCAGTTGGACAGGGCCAACTAGCTCCTACGAGCAGTACTTC.

The chain couples TRBV2 to TRBJ2-7; D uncertain. Trimming cost V 3 bases and J 0 bases, with 9 bases left between them. Germline lookup yields CDR1 SNHLY and CDR2 FYNNEI. The CDR3 covers 14 residues. CDR3 sequence (DNA): TGTGCCAGCAGTGAGTTACCTCGCTCCTACGAGCAGTACTTC. Translation gives CASSELPRSYEQYF.

The V call is TRBV7-9, the J call TRBJ1-4; D is unclear. In germline, CDR1 is SEHNR, CDR2 FQNEAQ (reference sequence). The CDR3 covers 14 residues. V dropped 8 bases and J dropped 10 bases, with 20 bases sitting between them. This chain's CDR3 is CASLPDLANPKLFF. Written as DNA, the CDR3 is TGTGCCAGCCTCCCGGACCTAGCCAACCCAAAACTGTTTTTT.

J is TRBJ1-3 and V is TRBV4-2; no clear D. Germline values: CDR1 LGHNA, CDR2 YNFKEQ. The CDR3 contains 13 residues. V lost 5 bases to trimming and J lost 8 bases, with 13 bases between them. The CDR3 bases are TGTGCCAGCAGCTCGATCGCTGGGGACACCATATATTTT. Its protein product is CASSSIAGDTIYF.

The CDR3 protein is CASTVGGALGEQYF. The CDR3 DNA reads as TGTGCCAGCACCGTTGGGGGGGCCCTCGGGGAGCAGTACTTC. V usage is TRBV28 and J usage is TRBJ2-7, with a weak D call TRBD2 (7 bases). The CDR3 runs 14 residues. Germline CDR1 reads MDHEN; CDR2 reads SYDVKM. V was shortened by 7 bases and J by 7 bases, with 20 bases between the two germline ends.

The J gene is TRBJ2-1, the V gene TRBV28; TRBD1 aligns across 11 bases. The length of the CDR3 is 14 residues. Germline CDR1 is MDHEN and CDR2 is SYDVKM. The V and J ends lost 7 bases and 6 bases, in that order; junction bases with no gene match: 5. The CDR3 nucleotides read TGTGCCAGCATCACGGGACAGGGGGTCAATGAGCAGTTCTTC. Encoded protein: CASITGQGVNEQFF.

This rearrangement joins TRBV4-1 to TRBJ1-4; TRBD1 agrees at 8 bases. V gave up 6 bases and J gave up 7 bases; unmatched junction bases: 10. This CDR3 comprises 15 residues. Per germline, CDR1 MGHRA and CDR2 YSYEKL. This CDR3 reads CASRPRGLRGEKLFF. In DNA form, the CDR3 reads TGCGCCAGCAGACCCAGGGGGCTGCGTGGTGAAAAACTGTTTTTT.

This clone was detected only once. The chain uses TRBV6-1 and TRBJ2-5; 7 bases are a match to TRBD1. The germline gives CDR1 MNHNS, CDR2 SASEGT. The CDR3 covers 12 residues. V was pared by 8 bases and J by 9 bases, with 9 bases of the junction left unmatched. CDR3 region: CASGTDLIAQYF. In DNA, the CDR3 is TGTGCCAGCGGGACAGACCTCATCGCCCAGTACTTC.

The gene calls are TRBV12-2 and TRBJ1-5. TRBV12-2 is a pseudogene. The length of the CDR3 is 21 residues. In nucleotides, the CDR3 is TGTGCAAGTCGCCCCCACCTCCCCATACAGGGTTGGAAGGGGGGGGTGCAGCCCCAGCATTTT. Residues: CASRPHLPIQGWKGGVQPQHF.

This sequence joins TRBV10-3 and TRBJ2-1, with 9 bases that match TRBD1. With V trimmed by 2 bases and J by 7 bases, 6 bases remained unmatched. This CDR3 region has 15 residues. Germline V gene lookup returns CDR1 ENHRY and CDR2 SYGVKD. DNA for the CDR3: TGTGCCATCAGTGAGAGCGGGGACAGGGCTAATGAGCAGTTCTTC. Translating gives CAISESGDRANEQFF.

The chain carries TRBV6-1 and TRBJ2-7; TRBD2 agrees at 7 bases. The trim removed 6 bases at V and 3 bases at J, leaving 8 bases unmatched. The germline CDR1 and CDR2 sequences are MNHNS and SASEGT. The CDR3 sequence is 14 residues long. The CDR3 sequence: CASRGGGSGYEQYF. In nucleotides, the CDR3 is TGTGCCAGCAGGGGTGGCGGGAGCGGCTACGAGCAGTACTTC.

The chain has TRBV27 and TRBJ1-2, with D unclear. The CDR3 covers 16 residues. Germline CDR1 and CDR2: MNHEY and SMNVEV (reference sequence). Trimming pared 5 bases from V and 4 bases from J, leaving 20 bases between. DNA for the CDR3: TGTGCCAGCAGTCCCGGGAGGTCGCAGCTCGTCTATGGCTACACCTTC. This translates into CASSPGRSQLVYGYTF.

This clone was found many times. The chain links TRBV4-2 to TRBJ1-2; D is possibly TRBD1 (5 bases). This CDR3 has 16 residues. Germline V CDR1 and CDR2: LGHNA, YNFKEQ. V gave up 0 bases and J gave up 0 bases, with 11 bases separating them. CDR3 nucleotides: TGTGCCAGCAGCCAAGATAGGGGTTCTACTAACTATGGCTACACCTTC. Its protein product is CASSQDRGSTNYGYTF.

This clone was seen just once. Mismatch with germline at one junction end may stem from a read error. The rearrangement links TRBV7-3 to TRBJ2-2; 15 bases are a match to TRBD2. The germline V gene has CDR1 SGHTA and CDR2 FQGTGA. The CDR3 is made up of 19 amino acids. The CDR3 sequence is CASSLTPGLAGGNTGELFF. The CDR3 DNA sequence: TGTGCCAGCAGCCTAACACCGGGACTAGCGGGAGGGAACACCGGGGAGCTGTTTTTT.

The chain uses TRBV7-9 and TRBJ2-1; the D gene is possibly TRBD1 (5 bases). V lost 10 bases and J 0 bases, leaving 10 bases between the germline ends. The CDR3 spans 13 residues. Germline V lookup: CDR1 SEHNR, CDR2 FQNEAQ (reference sequence). The CDR3 DNA reads as TGTGCCATAGGGGCAGGCTCCTACAATGAGCAGTTCTTC. This codes for CAIGAGSYNEQFF.

The V and J genes are TRBV28 and TRBJ2-1, with D tentatively TRBD2 (5 bases). The V and J ends lost 4 bases and 6 bases respectively, with 13 bases between them. CDR1 and CDR2 from the germline V gene are MDHEN and SYDVKM. This CDR3 contains 14 residues. The CDR3 reads CASSSPGITNEQFF. The CDR3 bases are TGTGCCAGCAGTTCCCCCGGGATTACCAATGAGCAGTTCTTC.

This sequence joins TRBV27 and TRBJ1-1; D call uncertain. V was clipped by 1 base and J by 3 bases, with 6 bases between them. The CDR3 contains 13 residues. Germline CDR1 and CDR2: MNHEY and SMNVEV (reference sequence). CDR3 bases: TGTGCCAGCAGTTTATTGGCGTACACTGAAGCTTTCTTT. Translating gives CASSLLAYTEAFF.

This clone came up once. The chain is built from TRBV30 and TRBJ2-2; 10 bases line up with TRBD2. The J segment lost 7 bases and the V segment lost 0 bases, leaving 8 bases of the junction unmatched. Germline CDR1 is GTSNPN and CDR2 is SVGIG (reference sequence). The CDR3 runs 16 residues. The CDR3 loop reads CAWSVMGTSVVGELFF. The CDR3 coding sequence is TGTGCCTGGAGTGTTATGGGGACTAGCGTGGTCGGGGAGCTGTTTTTT.

The chain recombines TRBV7-7 with TRBJ2-2; possibly TRBD1 for D (6 bases). The ends were cut back, 0 bases at V and 5 bases at J, with 7 bases in the middle. The CDR3 runs to 14 residues. The germline gives CDR1 SSHAT, CDR2 FNYEAQ (reference sequence). The CDR3 here is CASSLAQGTGELFF. For the CDR3, the DNA is TGTGCCAGCAGCTTAGCTCAGGGGACCGGGGAGCTGTTTTTT.

In the case of this clone: At one end the junction does not follow the germline gene, possibly because of a read error. This sequence joins TRBV5-6 and TRBJ2-3; TRBD2 might be the D (6 bases). The CDR3 totals 14 residues. CDR1 and CDR2 from the germline V gene are SGHDT and YYEEEE. CDR3: CASSLGGETDTQYF. Here the CDR3 DNA reads TGTGCCAGCAGTTTGGGGGGAGAGACAGATACGCAGTATTTT.

This clone appeared a few times. The chain joins TRBV18 to TRBJ1-3; D uncertain. This CDR3 region has 15 residues. Germline values: CDR1 KGHSH, CDR2 LQKENI. V lost 1 base and J 4 bases, leaving 11 bases between the germline ends. CDR3 amino acids: CASSPRTSDGNTIYF. CDR3 sequence (DNA): TGTGCCAGCTCACCACGGACTTCCGACGGAAACACCATATATTTT.

V and J are TRBV6-6 and TRBJ2-7; D may be TRBD1 or TRBD2 (5 bases each). Trimming pared 1 base from V and 2 bases from J, leaving 12 bases between. Germline V gene sequence: CDR1 MNHNY, CDR2 SVGAGI (reference sequence). CDR3 length: 15 amino acids. The DNA of the CDR3 is TGTGCCAGCAGTTACTTAGCAGGGACCACCTACGAGCAGTACTTC. Translated, it gives CASSYLAGTTYEQYF.

The sample holds one count of this clone. The genes are TRBV4-2 and TRBJ2-1; 12 positions match TRBD2. Trimming at V came to 3 bases and at J to 4 bases, leaving 1 base not matched to a gene. CDR1 and CDR2 (germline): LGHNA, YNFKEQ. This CDR3 region has 15 residues. The CDR3 loop is CASSQTSGGYNEQFF. The CDR3 coding sequence is TGTGCCAGCAGCCAGACTAGCGGGGGATACAATGAGCAGTTCTTC.

The V gene is TRBV7-6, the J gene TRBJ1-2, with D hard to call. Deletions cut 5 bases from V and 5 bases from J, with 30 bases between. The CDR3 is made up of 19 amino acids. Germline CDR1 is SGHVS and CDR2 is FNYEAQ. The CDR3 protein is CASSIYGGRRAPRTYGYTF. The CDR3 DNA is TGTGCCAGCAGCATCTACGGAGGTCGCCGGGCGCCTAGGACGTATGGCTACACCTTC.